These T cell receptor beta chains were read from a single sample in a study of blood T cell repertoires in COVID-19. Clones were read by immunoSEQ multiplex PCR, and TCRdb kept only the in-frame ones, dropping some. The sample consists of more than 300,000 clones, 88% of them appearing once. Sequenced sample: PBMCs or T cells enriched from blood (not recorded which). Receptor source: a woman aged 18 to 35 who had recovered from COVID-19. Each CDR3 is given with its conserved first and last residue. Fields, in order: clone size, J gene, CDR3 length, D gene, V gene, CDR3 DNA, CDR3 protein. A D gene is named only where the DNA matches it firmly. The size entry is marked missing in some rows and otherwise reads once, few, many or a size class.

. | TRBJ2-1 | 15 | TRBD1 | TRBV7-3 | TGTGCCAGCAGTCCAGGGACAGAAGTTTACAATGAGCAGTTCTTC | CASSPGTEVYNEQFF
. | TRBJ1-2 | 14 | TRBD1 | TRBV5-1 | TGCGCCAGCAGCTTGGACAGGGGAGACTATGGCTACACCTTC | CASSLDRGDYGYTF
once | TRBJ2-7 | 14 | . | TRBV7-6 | TGTGCCAGCAGCTTAGGGGACATGTCCTACGAGCAGTACTTC | CASSLGDMSYEQYF
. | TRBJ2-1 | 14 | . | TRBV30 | TGTGCCCGGGCCGGAGCCAATTTGATCAATGAGCAGTTCTTC | CARAGANLINEQFF
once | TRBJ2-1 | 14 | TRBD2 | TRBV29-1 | TGCAGCGTTGAGGGGCGGGGGGTTTACAATGAGCAGTTCTTC | CSVEGRGVYNEQFF
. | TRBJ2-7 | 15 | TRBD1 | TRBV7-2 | TGTGCCAGCAGCTTAGCGGTGGACAGGTCCTACGAGCAGTACTTC | CASSLAVDRSYEQYF
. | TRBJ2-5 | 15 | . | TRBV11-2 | TGTGCCAGCAGCTTTTTGGGGGGACAGCGCGAGACCCAGTACTTC | CASSFLGGQRETQYF
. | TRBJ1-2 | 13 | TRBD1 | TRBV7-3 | TGTGCCAGCAGACCTGGACAGGGTCTTCGCTACACCTTC | CASRPGQGLRYTF
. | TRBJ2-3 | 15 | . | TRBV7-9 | TGTGCCAGCAGCTTAATCAGGGAATGGACAGATACGCAGTATTTT | CASSLIREWTDTQYF
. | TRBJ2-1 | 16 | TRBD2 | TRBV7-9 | TGTGCCAGCAGCGGTAGCGGGGGGGCCTCCTACAATGAGCAGTTCTTC | CASSGSGGASYNEQFF
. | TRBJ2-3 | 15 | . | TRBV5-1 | TGCGCCAGCAGCTTAGGGGGGGCTAGCACAGATACGCAGTATTTT | CASSLGGASTDTQYF
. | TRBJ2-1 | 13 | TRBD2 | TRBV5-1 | TGCGCCAGCAGCTTAATTAGCGGGGGTGAGCAGTTCTTC | CASSLISGGEQFF
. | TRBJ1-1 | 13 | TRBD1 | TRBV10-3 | TGTGCCATCAGAACGACAGGGCAGACGGAAGCTTTCTTT | CAIRTTGQTEAFF
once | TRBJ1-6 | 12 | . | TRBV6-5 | TGTGCCAGCAGTTTCGTGAATTCACCCCTCCACTTT | CASSFVNSPLHF
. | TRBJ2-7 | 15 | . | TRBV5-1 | TGCGCCAGCAGCTTGGATGGGGGAGGCAGGGCGGAGCAGTACTTC | CASSLDGGGRAEQYF
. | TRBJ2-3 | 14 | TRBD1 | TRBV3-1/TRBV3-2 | TGTGCCAGCAGTCTACAGACAGGGGCAGATACGCAGTATTTT | CASSLQTGADTQYF
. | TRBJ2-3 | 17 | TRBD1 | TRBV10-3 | TGTGCCACCAAAATGCCCATGGGACAGGGGGAGACAGATACGCAGTATTTT | CATKMPMGQGETDTQYF
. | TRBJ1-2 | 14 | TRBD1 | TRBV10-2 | TGCGCCAGCAGGACCGGGACAGGAATCTATGGCTACACCTTC | CASRTGTGIYGYTF
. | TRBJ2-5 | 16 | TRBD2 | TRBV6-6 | TGTGCCAGCAGTTACGACGGGACTAGTGTAGTGGAGACCCAGTACTTC | CASSYDGTSVVETQYF
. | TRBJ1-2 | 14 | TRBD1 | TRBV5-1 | TGCGCCAGCAGCGGCGGGGCAGGGGGTGGACGTGCCGCCTTC | CASSGGAGGGRAAF
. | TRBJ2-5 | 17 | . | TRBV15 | TGTGCCACCAGCAGAGATCCAGTGGCAGGGCTGGGAGAGACCCAGTACTTC | CATSRDPVAGLGETQYF
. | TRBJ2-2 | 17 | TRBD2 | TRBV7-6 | TGTGCCAGCAGCTTGGGAACTAGCGGAGATTACACCGGGGAGCTGTTTTTT | CASSLGTSGDYTGELFF
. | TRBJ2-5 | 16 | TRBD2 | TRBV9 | TGTGCCAGCAGCGTAGGTGGCGGGGGGTACCGGGAGACCCAGTACTTC | CASSVGGGGYRETQYF
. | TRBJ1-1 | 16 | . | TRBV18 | TGTGCCAGCTCACCACGCAGGAGGTCGATGAACACTGAAGCTTTCTTT | CASSPRRRSMNTEAFF
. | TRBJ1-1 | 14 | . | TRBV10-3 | TGTGCCATCAGCCAACAGGGCTTGAACACTGAAGCTTTCTTT | CAISQQGLNTEAFF
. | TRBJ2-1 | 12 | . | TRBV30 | TGTGCCTGGAGCCCGGGGGGCCATGAGCAGTTCTTC | CAWSPGGHEQFF
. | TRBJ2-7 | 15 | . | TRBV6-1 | TGTGCCAGCAGTGAAAGGCTTGCACTAGCTGACGAGCAGTACTTC | CASSERLALADEQYF
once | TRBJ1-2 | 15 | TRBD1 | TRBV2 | TGTGCCAGCAACAGATGGACAGGGGGCGGTTATGGCTACACCTTC | CASNRWTGGGYGYTF
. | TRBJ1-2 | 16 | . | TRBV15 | TGTGCCACCAGCAGAGATCCACAGCTAATTAACTATGGCTACACCTTC | CATSRDPQLINYGYTF
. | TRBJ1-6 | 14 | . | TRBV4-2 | TGTGCCAGCAGCCAAGAAGGCCAGGGTTCACCCCTCCACTTT | CASSQEGQGSPLHF
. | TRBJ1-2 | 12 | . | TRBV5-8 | TGTGCCAGCAGCTTGGTCCGCTATGGCTACACCTTC | CASSLVRYGYTF
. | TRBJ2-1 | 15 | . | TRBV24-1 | TGTGCCACCAGTGATCCTACTAGTCCCTACAATGAGCAGTTCTTC | CATSDPTSPYNEQFF
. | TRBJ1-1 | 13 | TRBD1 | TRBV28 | TGTGCCAGCAGTTCGTACAGGGGCACTGAAGCTTTCTTT | CASSSYRGTEAFF
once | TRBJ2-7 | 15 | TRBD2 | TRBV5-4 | TGTGCCAGCAGCGAAAGTGCTAGCGGGGTCTACGAGCAGTACTTC | CASSESASGVYEQYF
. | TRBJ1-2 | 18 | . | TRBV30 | TGTGCCTGGAGTGTAGTCCGGCAGGCCGGAATTTCTCCCTATGGCTACACCTTC | CAWSVVRQAGISPYGYTF
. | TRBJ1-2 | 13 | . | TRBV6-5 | TGTGCCAGCAGGGTTACAGGGTCACATGGCTACACCTTC | CASRVTGSHGYTF
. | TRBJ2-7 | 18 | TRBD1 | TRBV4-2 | TGTGCCAGCAGCCAGCTCGAGACAGGGGGCCTTAGCTCCTACGAGCAGTACTTC | CASSQLETGGLSSYEQYF
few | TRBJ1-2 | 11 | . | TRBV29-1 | TGCAGCGTTTTCGGTGCCTATGGCTACACCTTC | CSVFGAYGYTF
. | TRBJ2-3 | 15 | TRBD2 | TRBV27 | TGTGCCAGCAGAGCGGGGGGGTTTAGCACAGATACGCAGTATTTT | CASRAGGFSTDTQYF
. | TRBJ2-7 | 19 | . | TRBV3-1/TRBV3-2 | TGTGCCAGCAGCCAAGTTTCGTCTCCGCGAGGGCGATACTCCTACGAGCAGTACTTC | CASSQVSSPRGRYSYEQYF
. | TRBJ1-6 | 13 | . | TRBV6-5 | TGTGCCAGCAGTACCGGCTATAATTCACCCCTCCACTTT | CASSTGYNSPLHF
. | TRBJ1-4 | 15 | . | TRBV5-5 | TGTGCCAGCAGCTCGGCGGGGGCTTCGGGTGAAAAACTGTTTTTT | CASSSAGASGEKLFF
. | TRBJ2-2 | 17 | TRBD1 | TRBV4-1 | TGCGCCAGCAGCCAGGCTGACAGGGGGCGTCGTAGCGGGGAGCTGTTTTTT | CASSQADRGRRSGELFF
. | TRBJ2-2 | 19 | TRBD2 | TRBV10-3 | TGTGCCATCAGTGACCTCGGCGGACTAGCGGGGAGCAACACCGGGGAGCTGTTTTTT | CAISDLGGLAGSNTGELFF
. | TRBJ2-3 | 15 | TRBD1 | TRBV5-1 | TGCGCCAGTCGGGGACAGCTTGAAACCCCAGGTACGCAGTATTTT | CASRGQLETPGTQYF